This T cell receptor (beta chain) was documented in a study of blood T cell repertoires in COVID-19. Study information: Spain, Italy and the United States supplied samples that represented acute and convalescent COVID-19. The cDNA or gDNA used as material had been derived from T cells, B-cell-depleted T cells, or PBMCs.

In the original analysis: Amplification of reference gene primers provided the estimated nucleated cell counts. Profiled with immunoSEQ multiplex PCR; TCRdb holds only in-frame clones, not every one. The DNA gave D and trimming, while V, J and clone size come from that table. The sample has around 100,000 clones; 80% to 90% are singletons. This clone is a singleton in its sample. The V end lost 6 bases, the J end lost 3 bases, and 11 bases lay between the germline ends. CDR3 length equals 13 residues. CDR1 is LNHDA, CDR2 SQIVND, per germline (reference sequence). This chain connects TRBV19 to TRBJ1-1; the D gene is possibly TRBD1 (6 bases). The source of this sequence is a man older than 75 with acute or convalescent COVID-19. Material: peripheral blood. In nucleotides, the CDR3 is TGTGCCAGTAGCAGGGAGGGGGACACTGAAGCTTTCTTT. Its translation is CASSREGDTEAFF.